The entry below gives a single T cell receptor beta chain sequence along with its context. These data belong to a study of shared clonotypes between healthy human individuals. Germline V gene sequence: CDR1 MNHEY, CDR2 SMNVEV (reference sequence). CDR3 size: 13 residues. Trimming cost V 5 bases and J 6 bases, with 13 bases left between them. At a deep level, the assay was run. Sequencing used immunoSEQ multiplex PCR; TCRdb keeps in-frame clones, though not all of them. In the table there are 2 million to 3 million clones, 93% of which are singletons. All donors qualified as healthy HIV-negative adults and had experienced no recent acute infections or vaccinations.

Sequencing used naive CD4+ T cells from PBMCs. Documented subset: CD45RA+ positively selected. The receptor was derived from a man aged 18 to 29 in good health. Some clones in this sample may be carry-over from other donors' samples. V and J are TRBV27 and TRBJ1-2; D remains unclear. DNA of the CDR3: TGTGCCAGCAGTAACGGACTTACCCATGGCTACACCTTC. Its translation: CASSNGLTHGYTF.